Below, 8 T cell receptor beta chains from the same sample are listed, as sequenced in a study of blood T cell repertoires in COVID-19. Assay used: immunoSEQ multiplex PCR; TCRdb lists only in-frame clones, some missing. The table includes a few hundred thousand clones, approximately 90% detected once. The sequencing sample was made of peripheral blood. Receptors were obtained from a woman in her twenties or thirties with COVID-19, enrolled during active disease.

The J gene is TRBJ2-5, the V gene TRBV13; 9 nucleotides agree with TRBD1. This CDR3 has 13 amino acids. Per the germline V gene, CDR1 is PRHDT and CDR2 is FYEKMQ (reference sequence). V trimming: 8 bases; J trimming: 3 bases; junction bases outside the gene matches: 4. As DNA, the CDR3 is TGTGCCAGCGGACGGGACAGGGAAGAGACCCAGTACTTC. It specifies CASGRDREETQYF.

The DNA of the CDR3 is TGTGCCAGCAGCAAGAGGACAGGGACTATGAATGAGCAGTTCTTC. Residues: CASSKRTGTMNEQFF. The V and J genes are TRBV7-8 and TRBJ2-1; possible D gene TRBD1, 8 bases. CDR1 is SGHVS, CDR2 FQNEAQ, per germline. Trimming removed 5 bases at V and 7 bases at J, with 18 bases between. This CDR3 spans 15 amino acids.

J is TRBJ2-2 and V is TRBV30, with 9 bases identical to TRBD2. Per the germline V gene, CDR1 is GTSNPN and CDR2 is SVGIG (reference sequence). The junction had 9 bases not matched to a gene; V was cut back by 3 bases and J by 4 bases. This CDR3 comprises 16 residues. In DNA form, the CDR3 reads TGTGCCTGGAGCTCTCATAGCGGGAGTGGCACCGGGGAGCTGTTTTTT. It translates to CAWSSHSGSGTGELFF.

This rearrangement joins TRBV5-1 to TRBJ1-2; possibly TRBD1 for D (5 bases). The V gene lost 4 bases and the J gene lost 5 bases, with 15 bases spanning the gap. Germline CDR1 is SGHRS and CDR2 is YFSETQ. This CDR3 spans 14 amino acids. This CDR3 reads CASSPDGGGYGYTF. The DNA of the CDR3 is TGCGCCAGCAGCCCGGATGGGGGAGGGTATGGCTACACCTTC.

CDR3 residues: CASSWGYREVREQYF. Written as DNA, the CDR3 is TGTGCCAGCAGTTGGGGTTACCGGGAGGTACGGGAGCAGTACTTC. This rearrangement joins TRBV6-5 to TRBJ2-7, with 7 bases fitting TRBD2. This CDR3 contains 15 residues. The germline V gene encodes CDR1 MNHEY and CDR2 SVGAGI. V shed 4 bases and J 7 bases; nucleotides not matched to a gene: 13.

CDR3 sequence: CASRRLAEPLGDEQFF. The CDR3 DNA sequence: TGTGCCAGCAGGAGACTAGCGGAGCCCCTCGGGGATGAGCAGTTCTTC. The genes are TRBV21-1 and TRBJ2-1; no DNA check was done on the table's D call, TRBD2. TRBV21-1 is described as a pseudogene. The CDR3 length is 16 residues.

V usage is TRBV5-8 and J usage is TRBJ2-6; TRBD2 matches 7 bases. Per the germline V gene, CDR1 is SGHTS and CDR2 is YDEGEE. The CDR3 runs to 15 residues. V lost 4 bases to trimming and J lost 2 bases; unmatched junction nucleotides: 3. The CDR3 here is CASSRRGAGANVLTF. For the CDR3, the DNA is TGTGCCAGCAGCCGACGGGGGGCTGGGGCCAACGTCCTGACTTTC. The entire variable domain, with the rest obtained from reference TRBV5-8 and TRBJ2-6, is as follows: EAGVTQSPTHLIKTRGQQATLRCSPISGHTSVYWYQQALGLGLQFLLWYDEGEERNRGNFPPRFSGRQFPNYSSELNVNALELEDSALYLCASSRRGAGANVLTFGAGSRLTVL.

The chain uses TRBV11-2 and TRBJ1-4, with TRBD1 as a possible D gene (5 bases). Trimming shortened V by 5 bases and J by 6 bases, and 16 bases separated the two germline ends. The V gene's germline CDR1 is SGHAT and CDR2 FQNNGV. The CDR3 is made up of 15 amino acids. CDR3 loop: CASSPWYRSDEKLFF. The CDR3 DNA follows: TGTGCCAGCAGCCCTTGGTACAGGTCTGATGAAAAACTGTTTTTT.